The entry below gives a single TCR beta chain sequence along with its context. Its antigen specificity is not known. Within one base of it there is no much larger clone, and no base qualities were kept. The record originates from a study of blood T cells in healthy people across ages (dated by TCRdb to about 2015). For context, the study as a whole: Template switching captured roughly one uniquely barcoded TCR beta cDNA molecule per two T cells in model experiments. Two additional independent replicas of 1 million unique cDNA reads from the same blood draw were analyzed for two donors (one aged 18 to 30 and one aged 80 or older). To track age-related changes in TCR beta repertoire diversity, the study relied on deep sequencing normalized with unique cDNA molecular identifiers. The donors were divided into four age groups: young (average approximately 17 years), middle-aged (around 41), aged (62) and long-lived (82). To avoid experimental bias, donors of different ages were spread randomly across the sequencing lanes. The study at large found these results: There was a strong correlation between observed TCR beta diversity and the percentage of naive T cells measured by flow cytometry. Donor CMV infection status was unknown, potentially confounding age-related changes in expanded clonotypes. Compared with the aged group, more naive CD4+ T cells, fewer expanded clones and increased TCR diversity were shown by the long-lived group, suggesting age selection. Observed TCR beta diversity per million T cells fell roughly linearly with age, and a significant reduction was already apparent by age approximately 40. Conclusive comparison of naive and antigen-experienced compartments was prevented by the profiling of bulk unsorted PBMCs. Estimates of total diversity from one million sequenced T cells were regarded as lower bounds and underestimates.

Donors were roughly 40 systemically healthy Caucasian individuals from Russia aged roughly 6 to 90 years. Each donor gave roughly 9 milliliters of peripheral blood, drawn into EDTA-treated Vacutainer tubes. PBMCs were isolated by Ficoll-Paque density-gradient centrifugation, with at least 7 million obtained per sample. Total RNA, at least 6 micrograms per sample, was extracted from PBMCs with Trizol reagent. For every donor, flow cytometry on a PBMC aliquot measured the percentage of naive CD45RAhigh/CD27high T cells. The CDR3, cysteine through phenylalanine, is 15 amino acids long. The sequence is cut down to CDR3 DNA, 45 bases in frame from base 1. The germline V gene specifies SGHAT as CDR1 and FQNNGV as CDR2. V sheds 0 bases and J sheds 0 bases, leaving 6 bases between their ends. Receptors were amplified or captured by 5' RACE. The reads were generated on an Illumina HiSeq 2500. A second PCR of about 7 to 12 cycles was run with a J-beta primer mix and a sample-barcoded 5' primer. Each TCR beta cDNA molecule received a unique molecular identifier from a template-switch 5' adaptor carrying 12 random nucleotides. Each sample yielded at least 2.5 million CDR3-containing paired-end reads. The Mint cDNA synthesis kit, primed by a TRBC-specific oligonucleotide, was used to synthesize first-strand cDNA from all RNA. Following uracil-DNA glycosylase treatment, all cDNA underwent a first 18-cycle PCR with the universal primers M1SS and BC2_uni_R. In the paper's pipeline: For normalization, 1 million high-quality reads were randomly selected from each sample, with every read carrying a distinct molecular identifier. Instead of being binned into consensus sequences, reads with shared molecular identifiers were discarded. CDR3 identification, clonotype clustering and error correction used MiTCR with a Q25 quality threshold and the strictest error-elimination algorithm. A nonparametric unseen species model with Euler transformation was used to estimate a lower bound on total TCR beta diversity. Starting from the raw public reads, TCRdb applied fastp trimming at Q25, assembled clones with MiXCR and retained in-frame beta chains. Rows are unified per CDR3 protein, each entry keeping the most common DNA and genes. TCRdb's processing, not the authors', yielded these V and J calls. The sample table records around 1.5 million distinct CDR3 sequences; roughly 30% of these occur just once. The ten largest make up approximately 10% of the sample.

The sample consisted of blood. The chain links TRBV11-2 with TRBJ1-5, with the D gene not clear enough to name. The clonotype comes from a woman younger than 45 in good health. The DNA sequence follows: TGTGCCAGCAGCTTAGATACGGCTAGCAATCAGCCCCAGCATTTT. This encodes CASSLDTASNQPQHF. Outside the CDR3, residues come from the reference TRBV11-2 and TRBJ1-5 proteins, so the full variable domain is: EAGVAQSPRYKIIEKRQSVAFWCNPISGHATLYWYQQILGQGPKLLIQFQNNGVVDDSQLPKDRFSAERLKGVDSTLKIQPAKLEDSAVYLCASSLDTASNQPQHFGDGTRLSIL.